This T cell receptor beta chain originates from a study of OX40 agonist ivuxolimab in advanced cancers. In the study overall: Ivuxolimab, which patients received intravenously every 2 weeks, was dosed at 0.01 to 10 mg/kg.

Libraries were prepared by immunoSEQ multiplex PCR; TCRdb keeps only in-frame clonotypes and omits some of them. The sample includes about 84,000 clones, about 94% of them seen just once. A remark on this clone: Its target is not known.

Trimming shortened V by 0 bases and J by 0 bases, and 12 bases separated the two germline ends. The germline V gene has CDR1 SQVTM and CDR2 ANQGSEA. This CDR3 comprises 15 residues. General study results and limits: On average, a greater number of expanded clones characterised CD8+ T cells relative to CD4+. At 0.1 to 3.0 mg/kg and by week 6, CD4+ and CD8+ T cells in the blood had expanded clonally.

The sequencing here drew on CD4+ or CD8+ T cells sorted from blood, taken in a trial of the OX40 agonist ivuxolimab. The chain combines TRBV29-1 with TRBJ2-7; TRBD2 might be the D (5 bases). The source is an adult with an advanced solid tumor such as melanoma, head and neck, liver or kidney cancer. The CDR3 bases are TGCAGCGTTGAAGATGGGAGACATTCCTCCTACGAGCAGTACTTC. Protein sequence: CSVEDGRHSSYEQYF.